The 31 T cell receptor beta chains below come from one sample, sequenced in a study of regulatory T cells in long-lasting Graves disease. Time point: newly diagnosed GD, antithyroid drugs for less than 3 months. From RNA extracted from PBMCs, the TCR library was made. Researchers made TCR beta libraries by using iRepertoire HTBI primers and running Arm-PCR on CDR3 regions. One entry per CDR3 protein results from TCRdb running MiXCR on the multiplex PCR reads. Of 550,000 to 700,000 distinct CDR3 sequences listed, more than 15% are singletons. These data are also associated with another study on T cells in Graves' hyperthyroidism and ophthalmopathy.

The sample in question was peripheral blood mononuclear cells (PBMCs), obtained at new diagnosis, from a patient treated with antithyroid drugs. The receptors derive from a man aged 18 to 29 with Graves disease.

This clonotype was seen ten or more times. This chain links TRBV7-8 with TRBJ2-1; D possibly corresponds to TRBD2 (6 bases). Germline values: CDR1 SGHVS, CDR2 FQNEAQ. V shed 5 bases and J shed 8 bases, with 16 bases lying between them. This CDR3 has 14 residues. The CDR3 loop reads CASSALTRLDEQFF. The DNA for the CDR3 is TGTGCCAGCAGCGCGCTGACTAGATTGGATGAGCAGTTCTTC.

V and J are TRBV7-6 and TRBJ2-7; D is possibly TRBD1 or TRBD2 (5 bases each). Germline CDR1 and CDR2: SGHVS and FNYEAQ. V lost 5 bases, J lost 2 bases, and 10 bases lay in between. This CDR3 region has 13 residues. CDR3 in DNA: TGTGCCAGCAGCCCGGGACGCACCTACGAGCAGTACTTC. Translating gives CASSPGRTYEQYF.

This clonotype was observed a few times. The chain couples TRBV9 to TRBJ2-2, with no clear D. The germline CDR1 and CDR2 sequences are SGDLS and YYNGEE. V was shortened by 0 bases and J by 4 bases, with 4 bases between the two germline ends. There are 13 residues in the CDR3. In DNA form, the CDR3 reads TGTGCCAGCAGCGTAGCTTTCACCGGGGAGCTGTTTTTT. Its protein product is CASSVAFTGELFF.

This clonotype was counted a few times. The chain joins TRBV2 to TRBJ2-1; 10 nucleotides agree with TRBD2. Germline V gives CDR1 SNHLY, CDR2 FYNNEI. J was trimmed by 6 bases and V by 3 bases; bases with no gene match: 11. CDR3 length equals 17 residues. The CDR3 region is CASSDRPLAGALNEQFF. CDR3 DNA: TGTGCCAGCAGTGACCGTCCTCTAGCGGGGGCCCTCAATGAGCAGTTCTTC.

V and J are TRBV19 and TRBJ1-1, with D possibly being TRBD1 (6 bases). CDR3 length: 16 residues. The germline V and J ends were trimmed by 6 bases and 1 base, with 18 bases remaining between them. Per the germline V gene, CDR1 is LNHDA and CDR2 is SQIVND (reference sequence). CDR3: CASRHRALRGNTEAFF. The CDR3, as DNA: TGTGCCAGTAGACACAGGGCGTTACGGGGGAACACTGAAGCTTTCTTT.

This clonotype was seen many times. The genes are TRBV7-9 and TRBJ2-1, with TRBD2 identical over 8 bases. The V and J ends lost 5 bases and 0 bases, in that order; junction bases with no gene match: 6. The CDR3 runs 16 residues. The germline gives CDR1 SEHNR, CDR2 FQNEAQ (reference sequence). The CDR3 reads CASSPLLAGSYNEQFF. As DNA, the CDR3 is TGTGCCAGCAGCCCCCTTCTAGCGGGCTCCTACAATGAGCAGTTCTTC.

The chain has TRBV30 and TRBJ1-5, with no clear D. This CDR3 has 13 residues. Trimming took 3 bases from V and 8 from J, leaving 14 bases between them. Germline V CDR1 and CDR2: GTSNPN, SVGIG (reference sequence). The CDR3 bases are TGTGCCTGGAGCCCGACGGCCCGTGAGCCCCAGCATTTT. Residues: CAWSPTAREPQHF.

This clonotype has just a few counts. The gene calls are TRBV13 and TRBJ1-1, with D possibly being TRBD1 (5 bases). The CDR3 runs to 15 residues. The germline V gene has CDR1 PRHDT and CDR2 FYEKMQ (reference sequence). The ends were cut back, 5 bases at V and 11 bases at J, with 24 bases in the middle. This CDR3 is CASSPRGPPEVKAFF. Here the CDR3 DNA reads TGTGCCAGCAGCCCCCGGGGACCGCCGGAGGTGAAGGCTTTCTTT.

The chain carries TRBV6-5 and TRBJ2-3; D perhaps matches TRBD2 (6 bases). Germline lookup yields CDR1 MNHEY and CDR2 SVGAGI. The CDR3 runs to 17 residues. Deletions cut 0 bases from V and 2 bases from J, with 15 bases between. CDR3 bases: TGTGCCAGCAGTTACTCGCTCCGGGACTCTGACACAGATACGCAGTATTTT. Amino acids: CASSYSLRDSDTDTQYF.

This clonotype turned up a few times. The chain uses TRBV14 and TRBJ2-7; 10 positions match TRBD1. The CDR3 has 15 residues. J gave up 4 bases and V 4 bases, and 7 bases lay outside the gene matches. Per the germline V gene, CDR1 is SGHDN and CDR2 is FVKESK. Here the CDR3 reads CASSPGQGGGYEQYF. The CDR3 bases are TGTGCCAGCAGCCCTGGACAGGGGGGTGGTTACGAGCAGTACTTC. The variable domain in full, completed from reference TRBV14 and TRBJ2-7, reads EAGVTQFPSHSVIEKGQTVTLRCDPISGHDNLYWYRRVMGKEIKFLLHFVKESKQDESGMPNNRFLAERTGGTYSTLKVQPAELEDSGVYFCASSPGQGGGYEQYFGPGTRLTVT.

The gene calls are TRBV30 and TRBJ2-3, with TRBD2 matching over 9 bases. The J segment lost 6 bases and the V segment lost 3 bases, leaving 10 bases of the junction unmatched. The CDR3 is 15 residues long. Per germline, CDR1 GTSNPN and CDR2 SVGIG (reference sequence). For the CDR3, the DNA is TGTGCCTGGAGCCGGCGGGGCGGGAGGGTTGATACGCAGTATTTT. Protein: CAWSRRGGRVDTQYF.

This clonotype was seen at least ten times. CDR3: CASSLAPSGLVEQYF. CDR3 DNA sequence: TGTGCCAGCAGCTTAGCCCCTAGCGGCCTCGTCGAGCAGTACTTC. The rearrangement links TRBV11-1 to TRBJ2-7, with 7 positions matching TRBD2. This CDR3 has 15 amino acids. Trimming took 0 bases from V and 6 from J; bases not matched to a gene: 8. CDR1 and CDR2 from the germline V gene are SGHAT and FQDESV (reference sequence).

This clonotype was counted only a few times. V and J are TRBV11-2 and TRBJ2-2; D is undetermined. Deletions cut 5 bases from V and 3 bases from J, with 7 bases between. CDR3 length equals 13 residues. The V gene's germline CDR1 is SGHAT and CDR2 FQNNGV. For the CDR3, the DNA is TGTGCCAGCAGCCCAAGCCACACCGGGGAGCTGTTTTTT. Protein: CASSPSHTGELFF.

This clonotype appeared a few times. V and J are TRBV9 and TRBJ1-3; D not certain. This CDR3 has 17 amino acids. Germline CDR1 and CDR2: SGDLS and YYNGEE. Trimming took 2 bases from V and 0 from J, leaving 15 bases between them. The CDR3 DNA sequence: TGTGCCAGCAGCGTCCTGGACTCATCGAGCTCTGGAAACACCATATATTTT. It yields the protein CASSVLDSSSSGNTIYF. Full variable domain (remainder filled in from reference TRBV9 and TRBJ1-3): DSGVTQTPKHLITATGQRVTLRCSPRSGDLSVYWYQQSLDQGLQFLIQYYNGEERAKGNILERFSAQQFPDLHSELNLSSLELGDSALYFCASSVLDSSSSGNTIYFGEGSWLTVV.

This chain's CDR3 is CASSPKGFEQYF. As DNA, the CDR3 is TGTGCCAGCAGCCCTAAGGGGTTCGAGCAGTACTTC. The V gene is TRBV7-9, the J gene TRBJ2-7, with D maybe TRBD1 (5 bases). CDR3 length: 12 amino acids. V shed 5 bases and J shed 6 bases, with 11 bases lying between them. Germline CDR1 and CDR2: SEHNR and FQNEAQ (reference sequence).

The chain combines TRBV18 with TRBJ2-1; D is unresolved. This CDR3 spans 15 amino acids. Per germline, CDR1 KGHSH and CDR2 LQKENI. V lost 3 bases and J 4 bases, leaving 13 bases between the germline ends. The CDR3 nucleotides read TGTGCCAGCTCACCCCGGACCTCAAAGTACAATGAGCAGTTCTTC. Amino acid sequence: CASSPRTSKYNEQFF.

This clonotype was recorded at least ten times. J is TRBJ2-7 and V is TRBV10-3; D gene ambiguous. CDR1 is ENHRY, CDR2 SYGVKD, per germline. The V end was cut by 2 bases, the J end by 2 bases, with 10 bases between. There are 14 residues in the CDR3. CDR3 in DNA: TGTGCCATCAGTGAGGCAGCCCTTACCTACGAGCAGTACTTC. Translated, it gives CAISEAALTYEQYF.

The gene calls are TRBV7-9 and TRBJ1-3; no definite D call. Germline CDR1 SEHNR, CDR2 FQNEAQ (reference sequence). The CDR3 totals 14 residues. V was trimmed by 5 bases and J by 3 bases, leaving 11 bases between them. DNA of the CDR3: TGTGCCAGCAGCGGACCACGAGGTGGAAACACCATATATTTT. It codes for CASSGPRGGNTIYF.

This clonotype was observed at least ten times. This chain uses TRBV30 with TRBJ1-1, with TRBD1 as a possible D gene (6 bases). Germline loops: CDR1 GTSNPN, CDR2 SVGIG (reference sequence). The CDR3 spans 12 residues. V gave up 5 bases and J gave up 4 bases, with 11 bases separating them. CDR3 in DNA: TGTGCCTGGCATAGGGGGGCCACTGAAGCTTTCTTT. This encodes CAWHRGATEAFF.

This clonotype was observed many times. V and J are TRBV3-1 and TRBJ1-2; D uncertain. The CDR3 loop spans 14 amino acids. Trimming cost V 4 bases and J 5 bases, with 14 bases left between them. The germline gives CDR1 LGHDT, CDR2 YNNKEL (reference sequence). CDR3 DNA: TGTGCCAGCAGCCCTCTCGGCGCTAGATATGGCTACACCTTC. It encodes CASSPLGARYGYTF.

This clonotype was seen at least ten times. V gene TRBV7-8 combines with J gene TRBJ2-5; 9 bases are a match to TRBD2. The V segment lost 9 bases and the J segment 5 bases; nucleotides outside the gene matches: 16. Germline-derived CDR1 and CDR2 are SGHVS and FQNEAQ. The CDR3 is made up of 16 amino acids. This CDR3 reads CASLKPIAGEWETQYF. Written as DNA, the CDR3 is TGTGCCAGTTTAAAACCTATAGCGGGAGAATGGGAGACCCAGTACTTC.

At least ten counts were recorded for this clonotype. This chain connects TRBV27 to TRBJ1-5; D is perhaps TRBD1 (5 bases). This CDR3 is 19 amino acids long. Germline-derived CDR1 and CDR2 are MNHEY and SMNVEV (reference sequence). V lost 3 bases and J lost 0, with 21 bases in between. The CDR3 spells CASSFDRPGRSYSNQPQHF. Written as DNA, the CDR3 is TGTGCCAGCAGTTTTGACCGGCCGGGGCGGAGTTATAGCAATCAGCCCCAGCATTTT.

This clonotype was observed at least ten times. This chain connects TRBV20-1 to TRBJ1-1; D uncertain. V lost 6 bases and J 0 bases, leaving 8 bases between the germline ends. Germline V CDR1 and CDR2: DFQATT, SNEGSKA (reference sequence). The CDR3 sequence is 12 residues long. The CDR3 protein is CSAPWMNTEAFF. As DNA, the CDR3 is TGCAGTGCCCCCTGGATGAACACTGAAGCTTTCTTT.

This clonotype appeared a few times. V usage is TRBV12-3 or TRBV12-4 and J usage is TRBJ2-2; 12 positions agree with TRBD2. The CDR3 is 17 residues long. The ends lost 8 bases at V and 4 bases at J; junction bases unmatched: 11. This CDR3 is CASGPLAGGASTGELFF. CDR3 DNA: TGTGCCAGCGGCCCCCTAGCGGGAGGGGCGAGCACCGGGGAGCTGTTTTTT.

This clonotype was seen a few times. This chain connects TRBV20-1 to TRBJ2-3, with D hard to call. Trimming stripped 4 bases from V and 1 base from J, with 12 bases between. Germline-derived CDR1 and CDR2 are DFQATT and SNEGSKA (reference sequence). The CDR3 totals 14 residues. Written as DNA, the CDR3 is TGCAGTGCTAAATTCTCCGCCCGCACAGATACGCAGTATTTT. Translated: CSAKFSARTDTQYF.

With respect to this clonotype: A junction boundary mismatches the germline segment, possibly from a read error. J is TRBJ2-1 and V is TRBV7-6; D not resolved. The CDR3 runs 17 residues. The V gene's germline CDR1 is SGHVS and CDR2 FNYEAQ. The DNA for the CDR3 is TGTGCCAGCAGCTCAAGGCACATGCCCTTGTCCTACAATGAGCAGTCCTTC. Translated: CASSSRHMPLSYNEQSF.

This chain connects TRBV6-1 to TRBJ2-7; 8 bases line up with TRBD2. Germline CDR1 reads MNHNS; CDR2 reads SASEGT. V gave up 8 bases and J gave up 4 bases; unmatched junction bases: 10. The CDR3 runs to 14 residues. The CDR3 is CASYKAGAAYEQYF. The CDR3 bases are TGTGCCAGCTACAAAGCGGGAGCAGCGTACGAGCAGTACTTC.

This clonotype was recorded many times. The J gene is TRBJ1-1, the V gene TRBV28; weak D call: TRBD1 (6 bases). The germline V gene has CDR1 MDHEN and CDR2 SYDVKM. This CDR3 region has 13 residues. Trimming pared 6 bases from V and 3 bases from J, leaving 11 bases between. CDR3 sequence (DNA): TGTGCCAGCAGCTTCGGACAGCACACTGAAGCTTTCTTT. This sequence encodes CASSFGQHTEAFF.

This clonotype was observed many times. V and J are TRBV30 and TRBJ1-6, with 7 positions matching TRBD1. CDR1 is GTSNPN, CDR2 SVGIG, per germline (reference sequence). This CDR3 region has 14 residues. V lost 2 bases to trimming and J lost 9 bases; unmatched junction nucleotides: 7. CDR3 bases: TGTGCCTGGAGTACCGGGACAGACGGTTCACCCCTCCACTTT. This gives the protein CAWSTGTDGSPLHF.

This chain connects TRBV12-3 or TRBV12-4 to TRBJ1-2; the match to TRBD1 covers 8 bases. The junction had 4 bases not matched to a gene; V was cut back by 6 bases and J by 4 bases. The CDR3 consists of 13 residues. The CDR3 sequence is CASRPGTGYGYTF. In nucleotides, the CDR3 is TGTGCCAGCAGGCCTGGGACAGGCTATGGCTACACCTTC.

This clonotype was detected many times. The chain is built from TRBV7-9 and TRBJ1-1; 10 nucleotides align to TRBD1. Losses at the gene ends were 3 bases for V and 5 bases for J; bases not matched to a gene: 6. The germline V gene has CDR1 SEHNR and CDR2 FQNEAQ (reference sequence). The CDR3 consists of 15 residues. The CDR3 reads CASSFRTGGRTEAFF. The CDR3, as DNA: TGTGCCAGCAGCTTCCGGACAGGGGGGAGAACTGAAGCTTTCTTT.